This T cell receptor beta chain was retrieved from a study of liver allograft versus peripheral blood T cells. Study in general: The authors compared T cell receptor repertoires in transplanted livers with recipients' peripheral blood repertoires.

Relative to its sample, this clonotype is medium-sized. Its antigen is unidentified. The length of the CDR3 is 17 residues. V trimming: 0 bases; J trimming: 4 bases; junction bases outside the gene matches: 9. Germline loops: CDR1 MNHNY, CDR2 SVGAGI (reference sequence). Overall study results and limits: According to reports, the T cell receptor repertoires inside liver allografts differed from those in peripheral blood.

TCRdb re-called the reads through MiXCR, storing one row per CDR3 protein. Among several thousand distinct CDR3 sequences listed, over 15% were seen once. This receptor was obtained from a human patient who had a liver transplant. Part of the T cells may come from the graft donor. The V and J genes are TRBV6-6 and TRBJ1-5; 7 nucleotides line up with TRBD1. The CDR3 DNA follows: TGTGCCAGCAGTTACTCTCCCGCCGCACAGGGGAATCAGCCCCAGCATTTT. Residues: CASSYSPAAQGNQPQHF.